Described below is a single T cell receptor (beta chain) sequence and its context. Its antigen remains unknown. This entry belongs to a study of cytomegalovirus exposure and HLA in healthy donors. General study points: Researchers reported in a later analysis that a missense DCLRE1C variant was tied to TCR beta V- and J-gene trimming. Donor immune exposure was known only as CMV serostatus. A later analysis reportedly found that, within productive TCRs, an Asian-associated ancestry cluster had fewer N-insertions than the mean observed across the roughly 700 donors.

Losses at the gene ends were 4 bases for V and 8 bases for J; bases not matched to a gene: 10. CDR1 and CDR2 (germline): MGHDK, SYGVNS. The CDR3 totals 14 residues. 60 Vbeta and 13 Jbeta primers were used in PCR. Repertoires were generated with immunoSEQ multiplex PCR, while TCRdb's copy carries only in-frame clones and drops some. The table records roughly 130,000 clones, 74% of them present only once. The chain is built from TRBV25-1 and TRBJ1-2; 7 bases match TRBD1. Sequencing was performed on PBMCs. The source of this sequence is a woman between 50 and 59 years old in good health and CMV-seropositive. CDR3 loop: CASSALGQAGGYTF. The CDR3 coding sequence is TGTGCCAGCAGTGCCCTAGGACAGGCGGGGGGCTACACCTTC.